This entry concerns a single T cell receptor (beta chain). This clonotype was detected ten times or more. This clone's antigen is unknown. Per-base qualities were not stored, and no clone one base away is much larger. The entry originates in a study of glioma-infiltrating T cells (dated by TCRdb to 2016 to 2017). Regarding the study in general: Sequencing of TCR alpha- and beta-chain repertoires was performed on glioma tissue, on non-neoplastic brain tissue, and on matched peripheral blood mononuclear cells. Each tissue-infiltrating repertoire was compared with the same patient's peripheral blood repertoire to measure divergence between tissue and blood T-cell populations. Three low-grade glioma patients, roughly eight primary glioblastoma patients, and three non-glioma patients who contributed non-neoplastic brain tissue made up the paired cohort. The research as a whole found: Only a very small number of CDR3 sequences turned up in both tissue and blood, a result put down to high CDR3 diversity combined with limited sampling. VJ-independent divergence between tissue and blood was below expectation in non-neoplastic patients but above expectation in all gliomas, especially low-grade gliomas. The group comparisons were based on small numbers of patients: three non-neoplastic, three low-grade glioma and about eight glioblastoma patients.

TCR alpha and beta CDR3 regions were amplified with the iRepertoire nested amplicon-rescue multiplex PCR (arm-PCR) platform from RNA. For one-step reverse transcription and amplification, roughly 85-400 ng of tissue mRNA or PBMC total RNA was used as input. Following bead purification, Illumina adapters were added by a secondary multiplex PCR, and the libraries were gel-purified between 200 and 400 bp. Demultiplexing relied on internal 6-nucleotide barcodes carried by the libraries. Sequencing of libraries was performed on an Illumina MiSeq with 2x220 or 2x250 nucleotide paired-end reads. From the authors' description of their analysis: Paired reads were merged with FLASH 1.2.11 and aligned to the GRCh37 human genome with BWA-MEM before extracting TRA and TRB reads. An IMGT-derived reference of cassette sequences and CDR3 motifs, with pseudogenes included, was used for V and J assignment. Reads were translated in three frames, and productive CDR3s were defined by a C…FGXG motif without stop codons. A clonotype was defined as a unique combination of a V-J cassette pair and a CDR3 amino acid sequence. Reads were filtered by Hamming distance, with the threshold set by the sequence error rate of each sample in mapped regions. TCRdb redid the processing of the public reads, applying fastp at Q25 and MiXCR, and retained in-frame beta chains. All rows with the same CDR3 protein become a single entry with the most common DNA and genes. The V and J calls reflect TCRdb's pipeline rather than the authors' work. Across this sample there are about 210,000 distinct CDR3 sequences, with approximately 30% seen only once. 20% of the sample lies in the top ten.

V was cut back by 8 bases and J by 3 bases, leaving a gap of 18 bases between them. The CDR3 covers 15 residues, taking in both the cysteine and the phenylalanine. Left in the record is the CDR3 DNA by itself, 45 bases read in frame from the first base. The sample was glioma tissue, nonneoplastic brain tissue, or PBMCs (not recorded which). The sequence was collected from a human donor with low-grade glioma or glioblastoma, undergoing nonglioma brain surgery, or in good health (not recorded which). The chain couples TRBV12-3 or TRBV12-4 to TRBJ2-3, and possibly TRBD2, on 6 matching bases. The base sequence is TGTGCCAGCCTCCCCACCGGGACTCTAACAGATACGCAGTATTTT. The encoded protein is CASLPTGTLTDTQYF.